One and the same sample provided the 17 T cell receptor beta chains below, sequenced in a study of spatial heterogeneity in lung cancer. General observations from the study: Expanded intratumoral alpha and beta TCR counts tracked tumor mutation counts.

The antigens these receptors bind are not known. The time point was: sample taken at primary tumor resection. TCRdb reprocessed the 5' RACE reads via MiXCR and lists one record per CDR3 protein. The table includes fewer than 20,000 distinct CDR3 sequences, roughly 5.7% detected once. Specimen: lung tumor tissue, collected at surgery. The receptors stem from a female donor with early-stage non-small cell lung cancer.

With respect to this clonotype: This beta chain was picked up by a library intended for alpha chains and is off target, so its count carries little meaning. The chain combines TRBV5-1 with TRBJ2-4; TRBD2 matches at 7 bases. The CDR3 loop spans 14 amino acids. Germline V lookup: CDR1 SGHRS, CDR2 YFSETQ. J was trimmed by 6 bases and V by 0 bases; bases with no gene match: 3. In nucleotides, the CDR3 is TGCGCCAGCAGCTTGGATAGCGGGCTAAACATTCAGTACTTC. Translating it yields CASSLDSGLNIQYF. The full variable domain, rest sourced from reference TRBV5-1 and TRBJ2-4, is KAGVTQTPRYLIKTRGQQVTLSCSPISGHRSVSWYQQTPGQGLQFLFEYFSETQRNKGNFPGRFSGRQFSNSRSEMNVSTLELGDSALYLCASSLDSGLNIQYFGAGTRLSVL.

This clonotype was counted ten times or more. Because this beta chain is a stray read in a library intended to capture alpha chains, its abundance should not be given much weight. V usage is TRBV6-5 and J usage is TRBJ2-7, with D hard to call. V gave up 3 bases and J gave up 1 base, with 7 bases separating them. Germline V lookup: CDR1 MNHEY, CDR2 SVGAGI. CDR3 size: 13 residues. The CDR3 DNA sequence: TGTGCCAGCAGTTATTCACAGTCCTACGAGCAGTACTTC. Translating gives CASSYSQSYEQYF.

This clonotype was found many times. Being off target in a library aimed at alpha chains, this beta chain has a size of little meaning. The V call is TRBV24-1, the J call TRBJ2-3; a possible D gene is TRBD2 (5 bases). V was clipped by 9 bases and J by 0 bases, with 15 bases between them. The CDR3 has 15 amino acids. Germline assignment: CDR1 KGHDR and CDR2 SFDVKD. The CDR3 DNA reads TGTGCCACCGGCGCGGCGGGTACTAGCACAGATACGCAGTATTTT. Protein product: CATGAAGTSTDTQYF.

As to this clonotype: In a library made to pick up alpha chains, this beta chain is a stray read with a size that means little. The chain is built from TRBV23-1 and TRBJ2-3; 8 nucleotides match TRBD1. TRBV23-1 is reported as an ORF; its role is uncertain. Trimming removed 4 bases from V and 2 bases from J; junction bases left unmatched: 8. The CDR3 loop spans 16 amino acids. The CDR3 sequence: CASSRILRGPTDTQYF. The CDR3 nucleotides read TGCGCCAGCAGTCGGATCCTCAGGGGGCCCACAGATACGCAGTATTTT.

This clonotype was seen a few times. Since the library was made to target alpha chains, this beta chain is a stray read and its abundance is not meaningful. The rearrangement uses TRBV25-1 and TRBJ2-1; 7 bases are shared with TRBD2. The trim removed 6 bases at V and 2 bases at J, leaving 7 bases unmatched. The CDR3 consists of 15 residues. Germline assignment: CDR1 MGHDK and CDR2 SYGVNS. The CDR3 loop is CASRSGTSTYNEQFF. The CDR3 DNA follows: TGTGCCAGCAGAAGCGGGACCTCTACCTACAATGAGCAGTTCTTC.

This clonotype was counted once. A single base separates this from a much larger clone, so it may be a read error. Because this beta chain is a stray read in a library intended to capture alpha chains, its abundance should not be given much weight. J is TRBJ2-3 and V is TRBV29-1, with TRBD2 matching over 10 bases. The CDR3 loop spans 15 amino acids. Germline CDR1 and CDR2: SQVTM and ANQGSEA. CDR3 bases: TGCAGCGTTAGACCCAGCGGGAGGGCCGAGGATACGCAGAATTTT. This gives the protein CSVRPSGRAEDTQNF.

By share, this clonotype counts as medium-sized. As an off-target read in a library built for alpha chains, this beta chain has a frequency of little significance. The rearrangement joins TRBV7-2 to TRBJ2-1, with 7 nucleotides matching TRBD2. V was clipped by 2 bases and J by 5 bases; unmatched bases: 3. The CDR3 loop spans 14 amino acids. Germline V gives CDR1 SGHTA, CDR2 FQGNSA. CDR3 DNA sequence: TGTGCCAGCAGCTTATTTCTAGCGGACAATGAGCAGTTCTTC. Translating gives CASSLFLADNEQFF.

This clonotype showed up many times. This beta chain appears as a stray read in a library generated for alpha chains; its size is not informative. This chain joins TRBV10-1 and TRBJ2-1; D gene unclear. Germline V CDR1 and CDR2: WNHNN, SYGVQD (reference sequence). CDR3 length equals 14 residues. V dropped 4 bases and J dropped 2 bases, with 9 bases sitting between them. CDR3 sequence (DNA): TGCGCCAGCAGTGTCCGGGCCGCCTACAATGAGCAGTTCTTC. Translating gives CASSVRAAYNEQFF.

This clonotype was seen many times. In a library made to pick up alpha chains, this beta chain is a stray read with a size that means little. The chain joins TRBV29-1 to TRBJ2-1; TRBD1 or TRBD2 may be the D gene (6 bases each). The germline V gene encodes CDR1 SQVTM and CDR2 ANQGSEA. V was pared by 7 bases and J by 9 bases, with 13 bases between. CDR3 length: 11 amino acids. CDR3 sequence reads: CSATGAGEQFF. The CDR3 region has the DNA TGCAGCGCCACGGGGGCCGGTGAGCAGTTCTTC.

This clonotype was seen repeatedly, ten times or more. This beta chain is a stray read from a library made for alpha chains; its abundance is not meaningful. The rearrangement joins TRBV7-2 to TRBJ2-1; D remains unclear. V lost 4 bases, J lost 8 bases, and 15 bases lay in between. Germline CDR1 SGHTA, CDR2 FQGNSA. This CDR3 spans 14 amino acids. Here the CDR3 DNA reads TGTGCCAGCAGCTCCCCGGACGGATGGGATGAGCAGTTCTTC. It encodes CASSSPDGWDEQFF.

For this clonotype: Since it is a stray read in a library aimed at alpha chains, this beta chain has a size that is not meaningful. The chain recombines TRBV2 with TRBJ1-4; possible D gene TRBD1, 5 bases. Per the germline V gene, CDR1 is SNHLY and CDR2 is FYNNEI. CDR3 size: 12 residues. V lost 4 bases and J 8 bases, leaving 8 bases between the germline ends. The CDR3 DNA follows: TGTGCCAGCAGTGTAGAGGGGGAAAAACTGTTTTTT. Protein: CASSVEGEKLFF.

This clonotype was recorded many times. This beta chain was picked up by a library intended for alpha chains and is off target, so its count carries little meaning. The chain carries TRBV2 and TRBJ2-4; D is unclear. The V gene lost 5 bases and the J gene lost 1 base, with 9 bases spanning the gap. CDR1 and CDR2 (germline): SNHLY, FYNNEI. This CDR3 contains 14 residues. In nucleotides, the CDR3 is TGTGCCAGCAGTTGGGAAACGGCCAAAAACATTCAGTACTTC. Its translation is CASSWETAKNIQYF. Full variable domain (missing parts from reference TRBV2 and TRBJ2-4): EPEVTQTPSHQVTQMGQEVILRCVPISNHLYFYWYRQILGQKVEFLVSFYNNEISEKSEIFDDQFSVERPDGSNFTLKIRSTKLEDSAMYFCASSWETAKNIQYFGAGTRLSVL.

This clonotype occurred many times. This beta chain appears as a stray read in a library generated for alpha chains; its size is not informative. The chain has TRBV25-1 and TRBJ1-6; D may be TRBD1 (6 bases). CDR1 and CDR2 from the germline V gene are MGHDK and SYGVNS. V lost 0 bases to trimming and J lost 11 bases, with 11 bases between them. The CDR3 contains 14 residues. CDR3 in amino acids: CASSEYPEGAPLHF. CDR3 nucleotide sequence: TGTGCCAGCAGTGAATACCCCGAGGGGGCACCCCTCCACTTT.

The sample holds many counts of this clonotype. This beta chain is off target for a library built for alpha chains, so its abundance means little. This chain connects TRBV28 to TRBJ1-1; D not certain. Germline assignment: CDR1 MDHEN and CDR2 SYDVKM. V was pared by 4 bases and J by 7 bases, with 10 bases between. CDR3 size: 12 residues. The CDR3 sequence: CASSSPYYEAFF. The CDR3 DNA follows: TGTGCCAGCAGTTCCCCTTACTATGAAGCTTTCTTT.

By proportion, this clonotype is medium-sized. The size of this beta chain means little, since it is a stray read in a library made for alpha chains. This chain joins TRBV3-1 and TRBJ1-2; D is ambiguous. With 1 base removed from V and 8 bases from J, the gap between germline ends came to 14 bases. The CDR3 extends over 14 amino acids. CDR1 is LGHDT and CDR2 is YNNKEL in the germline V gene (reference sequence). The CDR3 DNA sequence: TGTGCCAGCAGCCAAGGTACCCAACGGGGAGGCTACACCTTC. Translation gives CASSQGTQRGGYTF.

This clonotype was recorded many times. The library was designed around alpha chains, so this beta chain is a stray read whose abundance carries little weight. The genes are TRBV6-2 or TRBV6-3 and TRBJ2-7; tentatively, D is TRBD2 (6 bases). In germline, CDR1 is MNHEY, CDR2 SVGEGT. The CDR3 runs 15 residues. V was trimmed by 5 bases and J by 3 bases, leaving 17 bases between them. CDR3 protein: CASSPRGSTLYEQYF. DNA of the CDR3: TGTGCCAGCAGTCCCCGGGGGTCCACACTCTACGAGCAGTACTTC.

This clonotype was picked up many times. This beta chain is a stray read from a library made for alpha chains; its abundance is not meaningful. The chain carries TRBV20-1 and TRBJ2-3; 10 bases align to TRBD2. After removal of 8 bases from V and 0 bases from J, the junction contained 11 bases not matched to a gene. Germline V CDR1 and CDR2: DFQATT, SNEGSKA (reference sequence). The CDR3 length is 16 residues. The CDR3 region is CSPLAGDILSTDTQYF. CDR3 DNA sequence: TGCAGTCCTCTAGCGGGAGACATCTTAAGCACAGATACGCAGTATTTT.